Below are 23 T cell receptor beta chains sequenced from a single sample in a study of blood T cell repertoires in COVID-19 (dated by TCRdb to about 2020). The library was made by the immunoSEQ multiplex PCR assay. Not all clones reach the TCRdb copy of this immuneACCESS table, which keeps in-frame sequences only. Checked studies attribute under half of the gap to unresolved V genes and leave the rest unexplained. In this sample the table shows some 310,000 clones, about 90% of which occur a single time. Together, the top ten hold about a tenth of the sample. The material sequenced was PBMCs or T cells enriched from blood (not recorded which). Receptor source: a woman under 40 who had recovered from COVID-19.

The chain links TRBV19 to TRBJ1-6, with TRBD1 as a possible D gene (5 bases). Germline V gene lookup returns CDR1 LNHDA and CDR2 SQIVND (reference sequence). This CDR3 contains 17 residues. The V end lost 4 bases, the J end lost 7 bases, and 20 bases lay between the germline ends. The CDR3 loop reads CASSTWGEVPGNSPLHF. In DNA form, the CDR3 reads TGTGCCAGTAGTACCTGGGGGGAGGTTCCGGGAAATTCACCCCTCCACTTT. The complete variable domain, with remaining parts taken from reference TRBV19 and TRBJ1-6, reads DGGITQSPKYLFRKEGQNVTLSCEQNLNHDAMYWYRQDPGQGLRLIYYSQIVNDFQKGDIAEGYSVSREKKESFPLTVTSAQKNPTAFYLCASSTWGEVPGNSPLHFGNGTRLTVT.

The gene calls are TRBV29-1 and TRBJ2-1; no reliable D call. Trimming stripped 7 bases from V and 2 bases from J, with 12 bases between. This CDR3 has 13 residues. Germline CDR1 SQVTM, CDR2 ANQGSEA. The CDR3 sequence is CSGGPVAYNEQFF. In DNA, the CDR3 is TGCAGCGGCGGCCCGGTTGCCTACAATGAGCAGTTCTTC.

The chain uses TRBV30 and TRBJ1-1, with D perhaps matching TRBD1 (6 bases). The germline gives CDR1 GTSNPN, CDR2 SVGIG (reference sequence). Trimming shortened V by 3 bases and J by 4 bases, and 18 bases separated the two germline ends. This CDR3 contains 15 residues. In DNA, the CDR3 is TGTGCCTGGAGCTCCAAACAGGGAGGGGGCACTGAAGCTTTCTTT. This sequence encodes CAWSSKQGGGTEAFF.

This chain links TRBV19 with TRBJ2-7; 8 bases are a match to TRBD2. V lost 5 bases, J lost 5 bases, and 17 bases stayed unmatched. The CDR3 is made up of 17 amino acids. Germline V CDR1 and CDR2: LNHDA, SQIVND (reference sequence). DNA for the CDR3: TGTGCCAGTAGTCCCTTGGGGGGGAGCGGGAGCTTCCACGAGCAGTACTTC. This encodes CASSPLGGSGSFHEQYF.

This sequence joins TRBV30 and TRBJ2-1, with 7 positions matching TRBD2. Germline CDR1 and CDR2: GTSNPN and SVGIG (reference sequence). Trimming removed 0 bases from V and 4 bases from J; junction bases left unmatched: 9. CDR3 length: 16 amino acids. This CDR3 is CAWSVRVGGLYNEQFF. The CDR3, as DNA: TGTGCCTGGAGTGTACGGGTGGGAGGGTTGTACAATGAGCAGTTCTTC.

V usage is TRBV4-1 and J usage is TRBJ2-1, with 8 bases matching TRBD2. Germline loops: CDR1 MGHRA, CDR2 YSYEKL. The CDR3 is made up of 16 amino acids. With V trimmed by 0 bases and J by 8 bases, 9 bases remained unmatched. The CDR3 here is CASSQDGSGARHEQFF. The CDR3 DNA sequence: TGCGCCAGCAGCCAAGACGGTAGCGGGGCCCGCCATGAGCAGTTCTTC.

The J gene is TRBJ2-1, the V gene TRBV21-1; the table calls TRBD2, which could not be checked here. TRBV21-1 is given as a pseudogene. This CDR3 has 19 residues. The CDR3, as DNA: TGTGCCAGCAACTCTCGCCATAGCGGGAAGAGGGGGAACTACAATGAGCAGTTCTTC. Translation: CASNSRHSGKRGNYNEQFF.

The chain combines TRBV28 with TRBJ1-5; maybe TRBD1 (6 bases). Trimming removed 6 bases from V and 0 bases from J, with 18 bases in between. The CDR3 totals 17 residues. Germline V CDR1 and CDR2: MDHEN, SYDVKM. CDR3 nucleotides: TGTGCCAGCAGCACAGGGTGGAGAAAATATAGCAATCAGCCCCAGCATTTT. Its protein is CASSTGWRKYSNQPQHF.

The rearrangement joins TRBV7-2 to TRBJ2-5; 12 nucleotides agree with TRBD2. Germline loops: CDR1 SGHTA, CDR2 FQGNSA. The CDR3 length is 15 residues. Losses at the gene ends were 4 bases for V and 5 bases for J; bases not matched to a gene: 5. CDR3 sequence: CASSSRTSGKETQYF. The CDR3 region has the DNA TGTGCCAGCAGCTCGCGGACTAGCGGGAAGGAGACCCAGTACTTC.

The V and J genes are TRBV29-1 and TRBJ1-2; no firm D call. Between the trimmed V and J ends, which lost 1 base and 5 bases, there was a span of 5 bases. The CDR3 spans 11 residues. Germline CDR1 and CDR2: SQVTM and ANQGSEA. For the CDR3, the DNA is TGCAGCGTTGAAGTCAGTTATGGCTACACCTTC. Translation: CSVEVSYGYTF.

This clone appeared a few times. The chain has TRBV6-4 and TRBJ1-2; 10 nucleotides align to TRBD1. Germline CDR1 reads MRHNA; CDR2 reads SNTAGT. The CDR3 sequence is 15 residues long. The J segment lost 4 bases and the V segment lost 6 bases, leaving 8 bases of the junction unmatched. CDR3 DNA sequence: TGTGCCAGCAGCGCCGGACAGGGGGGTACCTATGGCTACACCTTC. The encoded protein is CASSAGQGGTYGYTF.

The chain joins TRBV28 to TRBJ1-2, with 9 nucleotides matching TRBD1. The CDR3 sequence is 16 residues long. Trimming cost V 5 bases and J 8 bases; bases outside gene matches: 15. Germline CDR1 and CDR2: MDHEN and SYDVKM. The CDR3 is CASSPRLKDRGGGYTF. The CDR3 DNA reads TGTGCCAGCAGTCCCCGTCTTAAGGACAGGGGAGGAGGCTACACCTTC.

V gene TRBV6-6 combines with J gene TRBJ1-2, with D possibly being TRBD1 (5 bases). V lost 2 bases and J 2 bases, leaving 9 bases between the germline ends. Looked up from germline, CDR1 is MNHNY and CDR2 is SVGAGI (reference sequence). The CDR3 spans 14 residues. CDR3: CASSYTTGNYGYTF. CDR3 sequence (DNA): TGTGCCAGCAGTTACACAACAGGAAACTATGGCTACACCTTC.

For the CDR3, the DNA is TGTGCCAGCAGCCGGAACAGGGATACCGATATATATTTT. It translates to CASSRNRDTDIYF. The chain is built from TRBV7-2 and TRBJ1-3, with TRBD1 as a possible D gene (6 bases). Looked up from germline, CDR1 is SGHTA and CDR2 is FQGNSA. The ends were cut back, 5 bases at V and 13 bases at J, with 18 bases in the middle. CDR3 length: 13 amino acids.

The chain combines TRBV28 with TRBJ1-2, with D possibly TRBD1 on 5 matching bases. The CDR3 runs to 13 residues. V was pared by 2 bases and J by 7 bases, with 11 bases between. The germline gives CDR1 MDHEN, CDR2 SYDVKM. This CDR3 is CASSLPQGVGYTF. CDR3 sequence (DNA): TGTGCCAGCAGTTTACCGCAGGGTGTTGGCTACACCTTC.

The gene calls are TRBV19 and TRBJ1-5, with 8 bases identical to TRBD1. CDR3 size: 16 residues. V gave up 5 bases and J gave up 5 bases; unmatched junction bases: 11. Germline V gene sequence: CDR1 LNHDA, CDR2 SQIVND (reference sequence). The DNA of the CDR3 is TGTGCCAGTAGTCCTAGACAGACCAGGGGGCATCAGCCCCAGCATTTT. This sequence encodes CASSPRQTRGHQPQHF.

The gene calls are TRBV6-5 and TRBJ1-6; D unresolved. The germline V and J ends were trimmed by 10 bases and 6 bases, with 13 bases remaining between them. The CDR3 contains 13 residues. Germline CDR1 MNHEY, CDR2 SVGAGI. The CDR3 region is CATRDPFNSPLHF. The CDR3 DNA reads TGTGCCACCCGGGATCCCTTTAATTCACCCCTCCACTTT.

This chain links TRBV11-1 with TRBJ2-1; maybe TRBD2 (5 bases). The CDR3 is 15 residues long. The germline V and J ends were trimmed by 4 bases and 3 bases, with 13 bases remaining between them. Germline loops: CDR1 SGHAT, CDR2 FQDESV (reference sequence). CDR3 in DNA: TGTGCCAGCAGCTCCGGACTGGAGAACTACAATGAGCAGTTCTTC. It specifies CASSSGLENYNEQFF. The whole variable domain, remainder taken from reference TRBV11-1 and TRBJ2-1, is EAEVAQSPRYKITEKSQAVAFWCDPISGHATLYWYRQILGQGPELLVQFQDESVVDDSQLPKDRFSAERLKGVDSTLKIQPAELGDSAMYLCASSSGLENYNEQFFGPGTRLTVL.

The gene calls are TRBV4-2 and TRBJ1-5; D is possibly TRBD1 (6 bases). V was trimmed by 1 base and J by 11 bases, leaving 15 bases between them. Germline values: CDR1 LGHNA, CDR2 YNFKEQ. This CDR3 comprises 14 residues. The CDR3 nucleotides are TGTGCCAGCAGCCAAGGAGGGGGGGACGTGGCCCAGCATTTT. Residues: CASSQGGGDVAQHF.

V and J are TRBV9 and TRBJ2-7, with 14 positions matching TRBD2. The CDR3 totals 15 residues. Trimming at V came to 4 bases and at J to 6 bases, leaving 6 bases not matched to a gene. Germline V CDR1 and CDR2: SGDLS, YYNGEE. This CDR3 reads CASSPGTSGSGEQYF. CDR3 nucleotide sequence: TGTGCCAGCAGCCCTGGGACTAGCGGGAGCGGCGAGCAGTACTTC.

This clone was observed a few times. This sequence joins TRBV20-1 and TRBJ2-7; D uncertain. Trimming shortened V by 3 bases and J by 0 bases, and 9 bases separated the two germline ends. Germline V gene sequence: CDR1 DFQATT, CDR2 SNEGSKA (reference sequence). The CDR3 length is 13 residues. CDR3 amino acids: CSASLESSYEQYF. In nucleotides, the CDR3 is TGCAGTGCTAGTCTGGAGAGCTCCTACGAGCAGTACTTC.

This chain joins TRBV9 and TRBJ2-7; 8 bases agree with TRBD2. CDR1 and CDR2 from the germline V gene are SGDLS and YYNGEE. Trimming cost V 0 bases and J 0 bases; bases outside gene matches: 11. This CDR3 region has 18 residues. The CDR3 sequence is CASSVAPTLSGASYEQYF. As DNA, the CDR3 is TGTGCCAGCAGCGTAGCCCCCACCCTTAGCGGGGCCTCCTACGAGCAGTACTTC.

V gene TRBV7-2 combines with J gene TRBJ2-7; a weak D match, TRBD2 (6 bases). Trimming shortened V by 4 bases and J by 2 bases, and 15 bases separated the two germline ends. There are 15 residues in the CDR3. Germline values: CDR1 SGHTA, CDR2 FQGNSA. The CDR3, as DNA: TGTGCCAGCAGCTCAATGGGGGGTTTAACCTACGAGCAGTACTTC. Amino acid sequence: CASSSMGGLTYEQYF.